Following are 16 T cell receptor beta chains from one sample sequenced in a study of cytomegalovirus exposure and HLA in healthy donors. The PCR made use of 60 Vbeta and 13 Jbeta primers. The data were produced by immunoSEQ multiplex PCR, yet TCRdb's version contains in-frame clones alone and is incomplete. The data show about 200,000 clones, roughly 13% seen once. The sample taken for sequencing was PBMCs. The receptor source for this set is a man in his fifties in good health and CMV-seropositive.

This rearrangement joins TRBV14 to TRBJ2-1, with 9 bases matching TRBD1. The CDR3 is 14 amino acids. V dropped 4 bases and J dropped 6; count of bases not matched to a gene: 4. Germline V gives CDR1 SGHDN, CDR2 FVKESK. The CDR3 loop reads CASSRDREVNEQFF. CDR3 DNA: TGTGCCAGCAGCCGGGACAGGGAGGTCAATGAGCAGTTCTTC.

V and J are TRBV11-1 and TRBJ2-1; 8 nucleotides line up with TRBD2. The V gene's germline CDR1 is SGHAT and CDR2 FQDESV (reference sequence). V shed 4 bases and J 7 bases; nucleotides not matched to a gene: 3. The CDR3 contains 13 residues. The CDR3 loop is CASSSSGYNEQFF. Written as DNA, the CDR3 is TGTGCCAGCAGCTCTAGCGGGTATAATGAGCAGTTCTTC.

The chain combines TRBV27 with TRBJ1-6, with 8 bases fitting TRBD1. The V gene end was trimmed by 6 bases and the J gene end by 9 bases; junction bases not matched to a gene: 7. The CDR3 runs to 14 residues. Germline V gene sequence: CDR1 MNHEY, CDR2 SMNVEV (reference sequence). CDR3 in amino acids: CASRPTGEGSPLHF. The CDR3 coding sequence is TGTGCCAGCAGGCCGACAGGGGAAGGTTCACCCCTCCACTTT.

This clone occurred a few times. This sample includes further DNA sequences coding for the same CDR3. The V and J genes are TRBV5-1 and TRBJ2-7; D is unclear. The CDR3 loop spans 12 amino acids. V was clipped by 7 bases and J by 1 base, with 9 bases between them. Germline V CDR1 and CDR2: SGHRS, YFSETQ. For the CDR3, the DNA is TGCGCCAGCCGTAGCAGATCCTACGAGCAGTACGTC. It is translated as CASRSRSYEQYV.

V usage is TRBV11-3 and J usage is TRBJ2-7; maybe TRBD1 (6 bases). This CDR3 region has 14 residues. Trimming removed 1 base at V and 3 bases at J, with 10 bases between. Germline V gene data show CDR1 as SGHNT and CDR2 as YENEEA. The CDR3 is CASSLAGQYYEQYF. CDR3 DNA: TGTGCCAGCAGCTTAGCAGGACAGTACTACGAGCAGTACTTC.

The sample holds a few counts of this clone. The gene calls are TRBV27 and TRBJ2-1; D unclear. There are 15 residues in the CDR3. From germline, CDR1 is MNHEY and CDR2 SMNVEV (reference sequence). Trimming stripped 7 bases from V and 3 bases from J, with 16 bases between. DNA for the CDR3: TGTGCCAGCATCATCCGGGTTGGTAACTACAATGAGCAGTTCTTC. Translating gives CASIIRVGNYNEQFF.

V gene TRBV11-3 combines with J gene TRBJ1-4, with D perhaps matching TRBD1 (5 bases). Per the germline V gene, CDR1 is SGHNT and CDR2 is YENEEA. CDR3 length: 13 residues. Between the trimmed V and J ends, which lost 5 bases and 8 bases, there was a span of 12 bases. The CDR3 reads CASSGTGGEKLFF. The CDR3 nucleotides read TGTGCCAGCAGCGGGACCGGAGGGGAAAAACTGTTTTTT. The full variable domain, its missing parts supplied by reference TRBV11-3 and TRBJ1-4, is EAGVVQSPRYKIIEKKQPVAFWCNPISGHNTLYWYLQNLGQGPELLIRYENEEAVDDSQLPKDRFSAERLKGVDSTLKIQPAELGDSAVYLCASSGTGGEKLFFGSGTQLSVL.

This clone was seen a few times. This chain joins TRBV7-2 and TRBJ2-7; 7 bases are shared with TRBD2. The germline gives CDR1 SGHTA, CDR2 FQGNSA. The CDR3 consists of 14 residues. The junction had 5 bases not matched to a gene; V was cut back by 2 bases and J by 4 bases. The chain's CDR3 is CASSLMGGEYEQYF. CDR3 bases: TGTGCCAGCAGCTTAATGGGAGGGGAATACGAGCAGTACTTC.

This chain joins TRBV5-1 and TRBJ1-1; D unclear. From germline, CDR1 is SGHRS and CDR2 YFSETQ. The CDR3 totals 14 residues. Trimming took 6 bases from V and 1 from J, leaving 13 bases between them. In DNA, the CDR3 is TGCGCCAGCAAGCTCTCTGCGGCGAACACTGAAGCTTTCTTT. Protein: CASKLSAANTEAFF.

The CDR3 loop reads CASSRTSGGGTDTQYF. CDR3 DNA sequence: TGCGCCAGCAGCCGCACTAGCGGGGGTGGCACAGATACGCAGTATTTT. V is TRBV4-3 and J is TRBJ2-3; TRBD2 aligns across 11 bases. The J segment lost 1 base and the V segment lost 4 bases, leaving 4 bases of the junction unmatched. Per germline, CDR1 LGHNA and CDR2 YSLEER. The CDR3 spans 16 residues.

This clone was picked up a small number of times. J is TRBJ1-3 and V is TRBV19; TRBD1 is a possible D gene (6 bases). The germline V and J ends were trimmed by 4 bases and 9 bases, with 10 bases remaining between them. This CDR3 comprises 12 residues. Germline CDR1 is LNHDA and CDR2 is SQIVND (reference sequence). The chain's CDR3 is CASSNRVSTIYF. The CDR3 nucleotides read TGTGCCAGTAGTAACAGGGTATCCACCATATATTTT.

The rearrangement joins TRBV19 to TRBJ1-5, with TRBD1 as a possible D gene (6 bases). This CDR3 is 17 amino acids long. V was shortened by 5 bases and J by 5 bases, with 22 bases between the two germline ends. Germline CDR1 is LNHDA and CDR2 is SQIVND (reference sequence). DNA of the CDR3: TGTGCCAGTAGTTTCCCCTCACAGGGTGGAGGCGATCAGCCCCAGCATTTT. As protein: CASSFPSQGGGDQPQHF.

The V gene is TRBV6-5, the J gene TRBJ1-5, with D possibly being TRBD1 (5 bases). Germline V gene sequence: CDR1 MNHEY, CDR2 SVGAGI. Trimming left V 5 bases short and J 5 bases short, with 13 bases between. The CDR3 spans 14 residues. CDR3 sequence: CASSPDTIYQPQHF. CDR3 nucleotide sequence: TGTGCCAGCAGTCCGGACACGATTTATCAGCCCCAGCATTTT.

The V call is TRBV4-3, the J call TRBJ1-1; D gene uncertain. The CDR3 sequence is 16 residues long. CDR1 is LGHNA, CDR2 YSLEER, per germline. V lost 0 bases, J lost 0 bases, and 11 bases lay in between. The DNA for the CDR3 is TGCGCCAGCAGCCAAGATTCCCCGGGAGTGAACACTGAAGCTTTCTTT. Translating gives CASSQDSPGVNTEAFF.

The rearrangement links TRBV5-6 to TRBJ2-5; 15 nucleotides agree with TRBD2. The CDR3 has 16 amino acids. The V gene end was trimmed by 4 bases and the J gene end by 4 bases; junction bases not matched to a gene: 5. Per germline, CDR1 SGHDT and CDR2 YYEEEE. The DNA of the CDR3 is TGTGCCAGCAGCAGCGGACTAGCGGGGGGGCCAGAGACCCAGTACTTC. Translated, it gives CASSSGLAGGPETQYF.

Only a few counts were recorded for this clone. The chain combines TRBV6-1 with TRBJ2-1; the match to TRBD2 covers 10 bases. Germline V CDR1 and CDR2: MNHNS, SASEGT. With V trimmed by 8 bases and J by 9 bases, 4 bases remained unmatched. The CDR3 loop spans 12 amino acids. The CDR3 bases are TGTGCCAGCTCAGCGGGGGGGCGTGAGCAGTTCTTC. This gives the protein CASSAGGREQFF.